This T cell receptor beta chain was identified in a study of blood T cell repertoires in COVID-19. The overall study: Italy, Spain and the United States were the sources of the convalescent and acute COVID-19 samples. PBMCs, B-cell-depleted T cells, or T cells were the source of the cDNA or gDNA that made up the material.

In the original workflow: Counts of nucleated cells, estimated from reference gene primer amplification, were obtained. Libraries were prepared by immunoSEQ multiplex PCR; TCRdb keeps only in-frame clonotypes and omits some of them. V and J calls and clone size are as listed in that table; D and trimming were resolved from the DNA. The data hold 200,000 to 250,000 clones, with around 84% observed a single time. Sequences were obtained from peripheral blood. The source is a young man with active or convalescent COVID-19.

CDR3: CASSRRTSGRGGANVLTF. As DNA, the CDR3 is TGTGCCAGCAGCAGACGGACTAGCGGGAGAGGTGGGGCCAACGTCCTGACTTTC. This chain joins TRBV5-6 and TRBJ2-6, with 13 bases that match TRBD2. Germline loops: CDR1 SGHDT, CDR2 YYEEEE. The CDR3 is 18 amino acids. V trimming: 4 bases; J trimming: 3 bases; junction bases outside the gene matches: 7.